The clone carrying this T cell receptor beta chain was counted between two and nine times. Its antigen is not known. The sample is drawn from a study of lymphopenia after photon versus proton radiotherapy. Findings and caveats of the study: Relative stability marked proton patients; photon patients lost diversity and naive cells. Oligoclonal CD8+ Temra expansion after nadir drove photon patients' diversity drop.

The CDR3 loop spans 13 amino acids. The V gene's germline CDR1 is SGHDT and CDR2 YYEEEE. The V end lost 1 base, the J end lost 6 bases, and 10 bases lay between the germline ends. The protocol was immunoSEQ multiplex PCR, while the TCRdb copy is restricted to in-frame clones and leaves out a portion. The table shows about 17,000 clones, with 85% to 95% occurring only once. The TCR comes from a man between 60 and 75 years old with pancreatic cancer. The material was peripheral blood, obtained from a patient treated with photon-based radiotherapy. The V call is TRBV5-6, the J call TRBJ1-1; D is undetermined. Here the CDR3 reads CASSLRVGPEAFF. The CDR3, as DNA: TGTGCCAGCAGCTTGAGGGTCGGCCCTGAAGCTTTCTTT.